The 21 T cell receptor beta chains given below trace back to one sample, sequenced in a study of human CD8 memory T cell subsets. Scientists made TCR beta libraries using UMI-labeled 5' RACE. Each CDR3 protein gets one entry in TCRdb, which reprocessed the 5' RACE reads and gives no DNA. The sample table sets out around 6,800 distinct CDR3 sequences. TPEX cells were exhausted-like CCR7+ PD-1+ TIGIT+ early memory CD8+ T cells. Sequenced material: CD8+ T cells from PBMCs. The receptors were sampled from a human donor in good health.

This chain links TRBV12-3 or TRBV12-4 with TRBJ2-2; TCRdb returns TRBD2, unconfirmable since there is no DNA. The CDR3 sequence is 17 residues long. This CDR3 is CASRPGLAGLNTGELFF.

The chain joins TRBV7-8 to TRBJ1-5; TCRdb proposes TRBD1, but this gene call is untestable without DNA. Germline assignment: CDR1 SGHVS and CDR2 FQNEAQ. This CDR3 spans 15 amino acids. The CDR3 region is CASSLERTANQPQHF.

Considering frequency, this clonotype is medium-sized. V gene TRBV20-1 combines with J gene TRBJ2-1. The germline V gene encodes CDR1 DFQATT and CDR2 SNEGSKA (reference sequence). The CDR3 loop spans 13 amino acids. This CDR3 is CSARDFGFNEQFF.

This CDR3 is CATSISGQSNQPQHF. V gene TRBV19 combines with J gene TRBJ1-5; lacking DNA, the TRBD1 call made by TCRdb goes unchecked. CDR1 is LNHDA, CDR2 SQIVND, per germline (reference sequence). CDR3 length: 15 residues.

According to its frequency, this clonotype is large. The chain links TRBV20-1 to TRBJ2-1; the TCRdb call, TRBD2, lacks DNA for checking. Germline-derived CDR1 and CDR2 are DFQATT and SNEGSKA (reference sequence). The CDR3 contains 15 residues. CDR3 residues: CSADGLAPSYNEQFF.

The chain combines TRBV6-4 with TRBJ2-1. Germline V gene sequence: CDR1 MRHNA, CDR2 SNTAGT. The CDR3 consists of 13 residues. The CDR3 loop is CARERSSYNEQFF.

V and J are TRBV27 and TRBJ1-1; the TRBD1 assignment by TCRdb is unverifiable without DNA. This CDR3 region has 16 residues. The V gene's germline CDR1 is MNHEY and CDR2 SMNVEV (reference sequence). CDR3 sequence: CASSLSPGGGGTEAFF.

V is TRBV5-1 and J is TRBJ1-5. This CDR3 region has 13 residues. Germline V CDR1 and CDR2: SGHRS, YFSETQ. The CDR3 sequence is CAYQMWRNQPQHF.

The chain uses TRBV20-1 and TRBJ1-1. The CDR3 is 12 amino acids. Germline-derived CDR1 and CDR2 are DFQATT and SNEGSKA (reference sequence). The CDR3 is CSARAHLLEAFF.

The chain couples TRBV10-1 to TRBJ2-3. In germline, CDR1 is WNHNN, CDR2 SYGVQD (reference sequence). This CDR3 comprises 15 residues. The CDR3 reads CASSDRLATTDTQYF.

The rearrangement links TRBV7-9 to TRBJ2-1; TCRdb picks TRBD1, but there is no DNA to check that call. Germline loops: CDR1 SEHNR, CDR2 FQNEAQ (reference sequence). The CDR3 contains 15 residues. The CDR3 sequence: CASSRIGTGLNEQFF. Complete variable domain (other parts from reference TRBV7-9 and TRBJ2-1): DTGVSQNPRHKITKRGQNVTFRCDPISEHNRLYWYRQTLGQGPEFLTYFQNEAQLEKSRLLSDRFSAERPKGSFSTLEIQRTEQGDSAMYLCASSRIGTGLNEQFFGPGTRLTVL.

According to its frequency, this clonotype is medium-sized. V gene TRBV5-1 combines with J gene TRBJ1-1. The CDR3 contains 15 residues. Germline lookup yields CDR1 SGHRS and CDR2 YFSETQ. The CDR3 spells CASSEWETGNTEAFF.

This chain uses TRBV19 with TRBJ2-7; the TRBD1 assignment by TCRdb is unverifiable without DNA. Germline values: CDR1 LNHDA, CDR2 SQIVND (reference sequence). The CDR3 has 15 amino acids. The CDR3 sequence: CASSIQTGSSYEQYF.

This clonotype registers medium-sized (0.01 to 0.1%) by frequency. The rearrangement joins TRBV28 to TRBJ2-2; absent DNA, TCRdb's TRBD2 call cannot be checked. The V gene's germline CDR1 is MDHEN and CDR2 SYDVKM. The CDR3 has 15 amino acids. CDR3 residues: CASKSLAGGPGELFF.

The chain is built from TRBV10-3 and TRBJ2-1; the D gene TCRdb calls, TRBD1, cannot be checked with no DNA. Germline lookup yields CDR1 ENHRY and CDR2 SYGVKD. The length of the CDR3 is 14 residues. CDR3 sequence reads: CAIRGTGGRNEQFF.

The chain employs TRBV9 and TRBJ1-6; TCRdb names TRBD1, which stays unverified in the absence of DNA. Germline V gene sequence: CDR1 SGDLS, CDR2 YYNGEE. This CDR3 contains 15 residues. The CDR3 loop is CASSAGQGGASPLHF.

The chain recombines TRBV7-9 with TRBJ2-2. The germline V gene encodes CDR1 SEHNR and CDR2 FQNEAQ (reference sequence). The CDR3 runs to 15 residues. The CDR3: CASSFLGPNTGELFF.

The CDR3: CSAWDREGGELFF. The chain has TRBV20-1 and TRBJ2-2; no DNA is available, so the TRBD1 call from TCRdb remains unchecked. This CDR3 is 13 amino acids long. CDR1 is DFQATT and CDR2 is SNEGSKA in the germline V gene (reference sequence).

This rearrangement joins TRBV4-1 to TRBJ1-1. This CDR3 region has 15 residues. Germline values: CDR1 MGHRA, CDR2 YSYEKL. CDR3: CASSQDIGRRTEAFF.

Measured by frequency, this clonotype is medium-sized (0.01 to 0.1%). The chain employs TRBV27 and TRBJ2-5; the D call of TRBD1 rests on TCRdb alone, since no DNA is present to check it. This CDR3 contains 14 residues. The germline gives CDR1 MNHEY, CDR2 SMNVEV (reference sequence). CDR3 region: CASSQQGWGETQYF.

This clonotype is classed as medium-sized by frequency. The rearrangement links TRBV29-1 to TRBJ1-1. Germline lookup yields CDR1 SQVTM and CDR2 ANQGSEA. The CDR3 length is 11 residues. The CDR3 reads CSAEDNTEAFF.